This T cell receptor beta chain was captured in a study of blood T cell repertoires in COVID-19. Overall study context: COVID-19 samples from acute and convalescent phases originated in the United States, Italy and Spain. T cells, B-cell-depleted T cells, or PBMCs provided the cDNA or gDNA that served as material.

In germline, CDR1 is SQVTM, CDR2 ANQGSEA. V was trimmed by 4 bases and J by 3 bases, leaving 6 bases between them. CDR3 size: 11 residues. Authors' methods: Reference gene primer amplification in the assay estimated nucleated cell counts. Produced via immunoSEQ multiplex PCR; TCRdb's table is partial and in-frame only. The V and J calls and clone size were taken over from that table, and D and trimming were inferred from the DNA. The table records under 250,000 clones, around 84% of them present only once. The TCR sequence derives from a woman in her sixties or seventies who had recovered from COVID-19. V and J are TRBV29-1 and TRBJ1-1; D gene uncertain. Sequenced material: peripheral blood. CDR3 amino acids: CSVGEYTEAFF. CDR3 nucleotides: TGCAGCGTTGGTGAGTACACTGAAGCTTTCTTT.